The 32 T cell receptor beta chains presented below share a single source sample, sequenced in a study of cytotoxic CD8 clonotypes in ibrutinib-treated CLL. The protocol was immunoSEQ multiplex PCR, while the TCRdb copy is restricted to in-frame clones and leaves out a portion. The sample carries about 200,000 clones, 75% to 85% recorded once. The sequencing here drew on PBMCs, taken after 12 months of ibrutinib treatment. The receptors come from a human donor with chronic lymphocytic leukemia.

The chain uses TRBV6-5 and TRBJ2-7; 7 bases are shared with TRBD2. CDR3 length: 13 amino acids. V lost 8 bases, J lost 3 bases, and 7 bases stayed unmatched. Germline V gene lookup returns CDR1 MNHEY and CDR2 SVGAGI. As DNA, the CDR3 is TGTGCCAGCGGGACTACCCATCACTACGAGCAGTACTTC. Encoded protein: CASGTTHHYEQYF.

The chain recombines TRBV13 with TRBJ2-1, with TRBD2 matching over 12 bases. Germline V gene lookup returns CDR1 PRHDT and CDR2 FYEKMQ (reference sequence). J lost 8 bases, V lost 4 bases, and 9 bases had no gene match. There are 16 residues in the CDR3. The CDR3 DNA follows: TGTGCCAGCAGCTCCGTGACTAGCGGGAGTCAGGATGAGCAGTTCTTC. Residues: CASSSVTSGSQDEQFF.

The CDR3: CASSPVIYNTEAFF. CDR3 DNA: TGCGCCAGCAGCCCAGTGATATATAACACTGAAGCTTTCTTT. This chain links TRBV5-1 with TRBJ1-1; D is undetermined. The germline V and J ends were trimmed by 4 bases and 2 bases, with 12 bases remaining between them. Germline V gene lookup returns CDR1 SGHRS and CDR2 YFSETQ. This CDR3 comprises 14 residues. The whole variable domain, remainder taken from reference TRBV5-1 and TRBJ1-1, is KAGVTQTPRYLIKTRGQQVTLSCSPISGHRSVSWYQQTPGQGLQFLFEYFSETQRNKGNFPGRFSGRQFSNSRSEMNVSTLELGDSALYLCASSPVIYNTEAFFGQGTRLTVV.

The chain joins TRBV6-1 to TRBJ2-5; 7 bases align to TRBD1. CDR1 is MNHNS, CDR2 SASEGT, per germline. Losses at the gene ends were 6 bases for V and 7 bases for J; bases not matched to a gene: 14. The CDR3 totals 15 residues. CDR3 coding DNA: TGTGCCAGCAGGGTTGATGGGACAGCTTTTGTGACCCAGTACTTC. This translates into CASRVDGTAFVTQYF.

The V and J genes are TRBV6-4 and TRBJ2-4; D might be TRBD2 (5 bases). The CDR3 totals 14 residues. Germline V gene sequence: CDR1 MRHNA, CDR2 SNTAGT. V was shortened by 5 bases and J by 9 bases, with 17 bases between the two germline ends. CDR3 sequence reads: CASSRSAGESIQYF. The CDR3 DNA follows: TGTGCCAGCAGTAGGTCGGCCGGGGAGAGCATTCAGTACTTC.

V and J are TRBV5-1 and TRBJ2-7; 8 nucleotides align to TRBD1. Losses at the gene ends were 7 bases for V and 6 bases for J; bases not matched to a gene: 12. CDR1 and CDR2 (germline): SGHRS, YFSETQ. CDR3 length equals 14 residues. The CDR3 is CASLPDRASREQYF. For the CDR3, the DNA is TGCGCCAGCTTACCGGACAGGGCCTCTCGCGAGCAGTACTTC.

The CDR3 sequence is CASSPYGQSQETQYF. DNA of the CDR3: TGTGCCAGCTCACCGTACGGACAGAGCCAAGAGACCCAGTACTTC. This chain links TRBV18 with TRBJ2-5; tentatively, D is TRBD1 (6 bases). Trimming pared 3 bases from V and 1 base from J, leaving 12 bases between. CDR3 length: 15 residues. Per the germline V gene, CDR1 is KGHSH and CDR2 is LQKENI.

CDR3 amino acids: CASSIVVGNPGEKLFF. The CDR3 region has the DNA TGTGCCAGTAGTATAGTCGTGGGAAATCCAGGTGAAAAACTGTTTTTT. The chain joins TRBV19 to TRBJ1-4; D not certain. The ends were cut back, 1 base at V and 7 bases at J, with 16 bases in the middle. This CDR3 spans 16 amino acids. CDR1 is LNHDA and CDR2 is SQIVND in the germline V gene (reference sequence). The full variable domain, rest sourced from reference TRBV19 and TRBJ1-4, is DGGITQSPKYLFRKEGQNVTLSCEQNLNHDAMYWYRQDPGQGLRLIYYSQIVNDFQKGDIAEGYSVSREKKESFPLTVTSAQKNPTAFYLCASSIVVGNPGEKLFFGSGTQLSVL.

The chain recombines TRBV4-1 with TRBJ1-3; 9 nucleotides line up with TRBD1. Germline V gives CDR1 MGHRA, CDR2 YSYEKL. The V segment lost 3 bases and the J segment 2 bases; nucleotides outside the gene matches: 2. The CDR3 runs to 15 residues. This CDR3 reads CASSQDRGAGNTIYF. CDR3 nucleotide sequence: TGCGCCAGCAGCCAGGACAGGGGCGCTGGAAACACCATATATTTT.

The chain joins TRBV5-1 to TRBJ2-7; 9 bases are a match to TRBD1. V shed 0 bases, J shed 7 bases, and the junction held 11 bases outside the gene matches. CDR3 length: 16 residues. Germline CDR1 is SGHRS and CDR2 is YFSETQ. The CDR3 reads CASSLAGGTGSVEQYF. The CDR3 DNA reads TGCGCCAGCAGCTTGGCCGGTGGGACAGGGTCGGTTGAGCAGTACTTC.

J is TRBJ2-6 and V is TRBV2; 8 bases match TRBD2. The J segment lost 0 bases and the V segment lost 4 bases, leaving 8 bases of the junction unmatched. The germline CDR1 and CDR2 sequences are SNHLY and FYNNEI. The length of the CDR3 is 18 residues. The CDR3 reads CASSAGLVALSGANVLTF. The CDR3 coding sequence is TGTGCCAGCAGTGCGGGACTAGTCGCCCTCTCTGGGGCCAACGTCCTGACTTTC.

This clone was counted a few times. J is TRBJ2-1 and V is TRBV7-9; D may correspond to TRBD1 or TRBD2 (6 bases each). Germline CDR1 and CDR2: SEHNR and FQNEAQ (reference sequence). Trimming cost V 2 bases and J 7 bases, with 15 bases left between them. The CDR3 sequence is 15 residues long. CDR3 loop: CASSLRGRGRNEQFF. CDR3 bases: TGTGCCAGCAGCTTAAGAGGACGGGGGCGGAATGAGCAGTTCTTC.

The rearrangement uses TRBV9 and TRBJ2-1; the D gene is possibly TRBD2 (5 bases). The germline gives CDR1 SGDLS, CDR2 YYNGEE. The CDR3 length is 16 residues. V dropped 0 bases and J dropped 0 bases, with 10 bases sitting between them. The CDR3: CASSVAYGSSYNEQFF. For the CDR3, the DNA is TGTGCCAGCAGCGTAGCGTATGGGAGCTCCTACAATGAGCAGTTCTTC.

The chain recombines TRBV2 with TRBJ2-1; no reliable D call. The CDR3 spans 12 residues. V lost 4 bases, J lost 2 bases, and 3 bases lay in between. Germline assignment: CDR1 SNHLY and CDR2 FYNNEI. CDR3 region: CASSGPYNEQFF. CDR3 DNA sequence: TGTGCCAGCAGTGGGCCCTACAATGAGCAGTTCTTC.

J is TRBJ1-5 and V is TRBV30; D might be TRBD1 (5 bases). The CDR3 loop spans 17 amino acids. Germline CDR1 GTSNPN, CDR2 SVGIG (reference sequence). V gave up 1 base and J gave up 0 bases, with 16 bases separating them. CDR3 bases: TGTGCCTGGAGTGGGGCTGGGGGTTGGAATAGCAATCAGCCCCAGCATTTT. As protein: CAWSGAGGWNSNQPQHF. Supplemented by reference TRBV30 and TRBJ1-5, the full variable domain reads SQTIHQWPATLVQPVGSPLSLECTVEGTSNPNLYWYRQAAGRGLQLLFYSVGIGQISSEVPQNLSASRPQDRQFILSSKKLLLSDSGFYLCAWSGAGGWNSNQPQHFGDGTRLSIL.

The V gene is TRBV28, the J gene TRBJ1-2; 7 nucleotides agree with TRBD1. CDR3 length equals 14 residues. The trim removed 5 bases at V and 6 bases at J, leaving 9 bases unmatched. Looked up from germline, CDR1 is MDHEN and CDR2 is SYDVKM. This CDR3 reads CASSLPGTENGYTF. The CDR3 nucleotides are TGTGCCAGCAGTCTACCTGGGACAGAGAATGGCTACACCTTC.

The rearrangement links TRBV5-1 to TRBJ1-1; TRBD1 is a possible D gene (5 bases). There are 14 residues in the CDR3. V lost 4 bases, J lost 4 bases, and 14 bases lay in between. Germline CDR1 reads SGHRS; CDR2 reads YFSETQ. The CDR3: CASSPSGTRTEAFF. For the CDR3, the DNA is TGCGCCAGCAGCCCCTCCGGGACTCGCACTGAAGCTTTCTTT.

The rearrangement links TRBV28 to TRBJ1-4; D might be TRBD1 (6 bases). CDR3 size: 15 residues. CDR1 and CDR2 from the germline V gene are MDHEN and SYDVKM. The V gene lost 3 bases and the J gene lost 4 bases, with 12 bases spanning the gap. CDR3 in amino acids: CASSFGQPYNEKLFF. DNA of the CDR3: TGTGCCAGCAGTTTCGGACAGCCCTATAATGAAAAACTGTTTTTT.

The chain has TRBV4-2 and TRBJ2-1; 8 positions match TRBD1. Germline trimming cut 3 bases from V and 9 bases from J; bases unmatched to any gene: 7. The CDR3 loop spans 14 amino acids. Per germline, CDR1 LGHNA and CDR2 YNFKEQ. CDR3 region: CASSQAGTGLEQFF. In DNA form, the CDR3 reads TGTGCCAGCAGCCAGGCCGGGACAGGTCTTGAGCAGTTCTTC.

For the CDR3, the DNA is TGCAGTGCTACCAGGTCTGATGGCTACACCTTC. Protein product: CSATRSDGYTF. This chain uses TRBV20-1 with TRBJ1-2; D ambiguous. CDR1 is DFQATT and CDR2 is SNEGSKA in the germline V gene (reference sequence). This CDR3 has 11 amino acids. V lost 4 bases to trimming and J lost 6 bases, with 9 bases between them.

This chain connects TRBV18 to TRBJ2-1, with TRBD2 matching 7 bases. The CDR3 loop spans 16 amino acids. In germline, CDR1 is KGHSH, CDR2 LQKENI. Trimming at V came to 0 bases and at J to 5 bases, leaving 7 bases not matched to a gene. The CDR3 nucleotides read TGTGCCAGCTCACCACCTTCAGCGGGGAGAAACAATGAGCAGTTCTTC. It specifies CASSPPSAGRNNEQFF.

The chain carries TRBV28 and TRBJ1-1; D might be TRBD1 (5 bases). In germline, CDR1 is MDHEN, CDR2 SYDVKM. The ends were cut back, 5 bases at V and 1 base at J, with 11 bases in the middle. This CDR3 has 14 amino acids. The CDR3 DNA is TGTGCCAGCAGTGAGATAGGGACGAACACTGAAGCTTTCTTT. This gives the protein CASSEIGTNTEAFF.

With regard to this clone: The same CDR3 also results from other DNA sequences found in this sample. The rearrangement joins TRBV11-2 to TRBJ2-1; D unresolved. Per the germline V gene, CDR1 is SGHAT and CDR2 is FQNNGV. The CDR3 spans 13 residues. V was clipped by 0 bases and J by 9 bases, with 9 bases between them. The CDR3 sequence: CASSLESWGEQFF. The CDR3 DNA follows: TGTGCCAGCAGCTTAGAAAGCTGGGGTGAGCAGTTCTTC.

The chain couples TRBV5-1 to TRBJ1-2, with D hard to call. The V gene lost 3 bases and the J gene lost 4 bases, with 19 bases spanning the gap. The CDR3 covers 16 residues. The V gene's germline CDR1 is SGHRS and CDR2 YFSETQ. In nucleotides, the CDR3 is TGCGCCAGCAGCTCCTATGAGGGAGGTGTAGGCTATGGCTACACCTTC. Translating gives CASSSYEGGVGYGYTF. Full variable domain (remainder filled in from reference TRBV5-1 and TRBJ1-2): KAGVTQTPRYLIKTRGQQVTLSCSPISGHRSVSWYQQTPGQGLQFLFEYFSETQRNKGNFPGRFSGRQFSNSRSEMNVSTLELGDSALYLCASSSYEGGVGYGYTFGSGTRLTVV.

This chain joins TRBV18 and TRBJ2-5, with D perhaps TRBD1 (5 bases). There are 16 residues in the CDR3. Trimming took off 3 bases at V and 5 bases at J, with 19 bases between the two ends. Germline CDR1 KGHSH, CDR2 LQKENI. For the CDR3, the DNA is TGTGCCAGCTCACCTTACGACACCTCCTCAGGGGAGACCCAGTACTTC. Residues: CASSPYDTSSGETQYF.

This chain joins TRBV10-2 and TRBJ1-2, with 10 bases aligning to TRBD1. CDR1 is WSHSY, CDR2 SAAADI, per germline. The CDR3 length is 15 residues. V was pared by 6 bases and J by 6 bases, with 10 bases of the junction left unmatched. CDR3 residues: CASRPGTGDRDGYTF. As DNA, the CDR3 is TGCGCCAGCAGGCCCGGGACAGGGGATCGTGATGGCTACACCTTC.

This chain connects TRBV30 to TRBJ1-2; D is perhaps TRBD1 (5 bases). The CDR3 has 12 amino acids. The germline gives CDR1 GTSNPN, CDR2 SVGIG (reference sequence). V shed 0 bases and J shed 11 bases, with 13 bases lying between them. The CDR3 coding sequence is TGTGCCTGGAGTGTACTCGGGAGGGGTTACACCTTC. Its translation: CAWSVLGRGYTF. Together with reference TRBV30 and TRBJ1-2, the CDR3 gives the full variable domain: SQTIHQWPATLVQPVGSPLSLECTVEGTSNPNLYWYRQAAGRGLQLLFYSVGIGQISSEVPQNLSASRPQDRQFILSSKKLLLSDSGFYLCAWSVLGRGYTFGSGTRLTVV.

The rearrangement uses TRBV19 and TRBJ1-2, with a tentative D call TRBD1 (5 bases). Germline V CDR1 and CDR2: LNHDA, SQIVND (reference sequence). The CDR3 consists of 14 residues. Trimming pared 3 bases from V and 5 bases from J, leaving 13 bases between. CDR3 bases: TGTGCCAGTAGTATCGACAGTGCAGGGTATGGCTACACCTTC. The encoded protein is CASSIDSAGYGYTF.

This chain joins TRBV7-9 and TRBJ2-7; 14 bases are shared with TRBD2. This CDR3 is built from 17 residues. Germline CDR1 is SEHNR and CDR2 is FQNEAQ (reference sequence). V was clipped by 4 bases and J by 3 bases; unmatched bases: 8. The CDR3 here is CASSSGTSGRLGYEQYF. In DNA form, the CDR3 reads TGTGCCAGCAGCTCCGGGACTAGCGGGAGATTGGGCTACGAGCAGTACTTC.

The gene calls are TRBV28 and TRBJ2-5, with D hard to call. This CDR3 spans 11 amino acids. V shed 8 bases and J shed 7 bases, with 11 bases lying between them. Germline assignment: CDR1 MDHEN and CDR2 SYDVKM. CDR3 residues: CASGNPRTQYF. The CDR3 DNA reads as TGTGCCAGCGGCAACCCCAGGACCCAGTACTTC.

The rearrangement uses TRBV27 and TRBJ2-1; D gene ambiguous. CDR3 length equals 14 residues. Germline CDR1 and CDR2: MNHEY and SMNVEV (reference sequence). V was trimmed by 1 base and J by 2 bases, leaving 6 bases between them. In DNA form, the CDR3 reads TGTGCCAGCAGTTTATACGGCGCCTACAATGAGCAGTTCTTC. Its translation is CASSLYGAYNEQFF.

This clone was counted a single time. The chain uses TRBV7-6 and TRBJ1-4, with D maybe TRBD1 (5 bases). Germline-derived CDR1 and CDR2 are SGHVS and FNYEAQ. CDR3 size: 14 residues. V was shortened by 3 bases and J by 4 bases, with 9 bases between the two germline ends. The CDR3 loop is CASSFKRGNEKLFF. CDR3 nucleotide sequence: TGTGCCAGCAGCTTTAAGAGGGGTAATGAAAAACTGTTTTTT.